Reported below is one T cell receptor (beta chain). Its target is unknown. In the original processing: Out-of-frame sequences were removed, leaving around 2.2 million distinct TCRbeta sequences. The table came from immunoSEQ multiplex PCR; TCRdb's copy has only in-frame clones and leaves some out. V and J calls and clone size follow that table, whereas D and trimming were derived from the DNA. The sample yields tens of thousands of clones, approximately 81% seen once. The sample belongs to a study of memory CD4+ T cells and cytomegalovirus serostatus. Overall study results and limits: Of 150 to 200 reported CMV TCRbeta sequences, under 80 were found in memory CD4+ repertoires.

With V trimmed by 4 bases and J by 7 bases, 7 bases remained unmatched. CDR1 is SGHDT and CDR2 is YYEEEE in the germline V gene. The CDR3 contains 16 residues. The sort gate was single viable CD3+CD4+CD8-CD45RO+ cells for memory CD4+ T cells. Source material: memory CD4+ T cells from blood. This chain uses TRBV5-6 with TRBJ2-2; 13 nucleotides match TRBD2. This receptor was obtained from an adult in good health and CMV-seronegative. CDR3 sequence: CASSRWTSGSFGELFF. CDR3 nucleotides: TGTGCCAGCAGCAGATGGACTAGCGGGAGCTTCGGGGAGCTGTTTTTT. Full variable domain (outside the CDR3, taken from reference TRBV5-6 and TRBJ2-2): DAGVTQSPTHLIKTRGQQVTLRCSPKSGHDTVSWYQQALGQGPQFIFQYYEEEERQRGNFPDRFSGHQFPNYSSELNVNALLLGDSALYLCASSRWTSGSFGELFFGEGSRLTVL.